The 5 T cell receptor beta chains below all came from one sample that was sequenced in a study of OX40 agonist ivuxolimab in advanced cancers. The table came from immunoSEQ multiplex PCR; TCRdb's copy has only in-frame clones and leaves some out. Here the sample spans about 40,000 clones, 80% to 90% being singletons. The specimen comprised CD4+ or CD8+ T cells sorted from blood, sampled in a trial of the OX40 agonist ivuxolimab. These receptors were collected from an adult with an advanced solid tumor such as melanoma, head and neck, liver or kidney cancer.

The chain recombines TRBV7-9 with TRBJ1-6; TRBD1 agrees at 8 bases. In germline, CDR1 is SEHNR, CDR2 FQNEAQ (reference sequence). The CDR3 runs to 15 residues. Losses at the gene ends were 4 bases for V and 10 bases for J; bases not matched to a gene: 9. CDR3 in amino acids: CASSSTTGVGSPLHF. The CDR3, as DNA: TGTGCCAGCAGCTCCACGACAGGGGTCGGATCACCCCTCCACTTT.

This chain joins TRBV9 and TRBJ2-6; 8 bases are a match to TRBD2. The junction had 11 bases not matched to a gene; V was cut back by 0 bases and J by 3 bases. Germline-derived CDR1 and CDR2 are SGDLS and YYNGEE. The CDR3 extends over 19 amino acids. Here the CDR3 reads CASSVAVSGSLDGANVLTF. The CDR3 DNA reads TGTGCCAGCAGCGTAGCCGTCAGCGGGAGTCTCGATGGGGCCAACGTCCTGACTTTC. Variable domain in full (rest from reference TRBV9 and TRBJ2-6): DSGVTQTPKHLITATGQRVTLRCSPRSGDLSVYWYQQSLDQGLQFLIQYYNGEERAKGNILERFSAQQFPDLHSELNLSSLELGDSALYFCASSVAVSGSLDGANVLTFGAGSRLTVL.

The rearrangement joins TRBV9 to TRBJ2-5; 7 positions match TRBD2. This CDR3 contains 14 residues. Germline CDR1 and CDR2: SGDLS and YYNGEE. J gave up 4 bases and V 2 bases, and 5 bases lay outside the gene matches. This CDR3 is CASSVAGVRETQYF. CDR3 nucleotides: TGTGCCAGCAGCGTTGCGGGGGTCCGAGAGACCCAGTACTTC.

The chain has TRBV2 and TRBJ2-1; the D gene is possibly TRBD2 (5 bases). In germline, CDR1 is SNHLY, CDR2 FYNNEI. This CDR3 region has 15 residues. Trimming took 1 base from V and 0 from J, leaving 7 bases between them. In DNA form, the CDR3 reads TGTGCCAGCAGTGAAGGGGAGAGCTCCTACAATGAGCAGTTCTTC. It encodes CASSEGESSYNEQFF.

The DNA for the CDR3 is TGTGCCAGCAGTTACTCGGGACTTGATGGCTACACCTTC. Residues: CASSYSGLDGYTF. The V gene is TRBV6-6, the J gene TRBJ1-2, with a possible D match to TRBD1 (5 bases). In germline, CDR1 is MNHNY, CDR2 SVGAGI (reference sequence). V was trimmed by 0 bases and J by 6 bases, leaving 8 bases between them. This CDR3 is 13 amino acids long.